The 18 T cell receptor beta chains below come from one sample, sequenced in a study of blood T cell repertoires in COVID-19 (dated by TCRdb to about 2020). The library was generated by the immunoSEQ multiplex PCR assay. TCRdb obtained this table from immuneACCESS and retained in-frame rearrangements with V and J assigned. These tables miss some clones; where compared with another copy, unresolved V genes account for less than half of the shortfall, and the remainder is unexplained. The sample has just under 40,000 clones on record, about 82% of them singletons. The biggest ten clones account for 9.9% of the sample. Sequenced: peripheral blood. These receptors were taken from a human donor in a cohort sampled during active COVID-19.

This clone was seen just once. V usage is TRBV19 and J usage is TRBJ1-3; D unresolved. CDR3 size: 15 residues. The V end was cut by 5 bases, the J end by 1 base, with 12 bases between. CDR1 LNHDA and CDR2 SQIVND come from the germline V gene (reference sequence). The CDR3, as DNA: TGTGCCAGTAGTTCGTTCGGGGTATCTGGAAACACCATATATTTT. Protein sequence: CASSSFGVSGNTIYF.

The chain couples TRBV27 to TRBJ1-1; D gene unclear. Per germline, CDR1 MNHEY and CDR2 SMNVEV (reference sequence). The CDR3 covers 13 residues. V was shortened by 2 bases and J by 3 bases, with 7 bases between the two germline ends. The DNA for the CDR3 is TGTGCCAGCAGTTTAAGGAGCTACACTGAAGCTTTCTTT. It yields the protein CASSLRSYTEAFF.

The chain has TRBV27 and TRBJ1-1, with TRBD1 identical over 8 bases. The CDR3 is made up of 16 amino acids. Germline V lookup: CDR1 MNHEY, CDR2 SMNVEV (reference sequence). V shed 1 base and J 8 bases; nucleotides not matched to a gene: 12. CDR3 sequence reads: CASSLWAPGQASEAFF. In nucleotides, the CDR3 is TGTGCCAGCAGTTTATGGGCCCCGGGACAGGCGTCCGAAGCTTTCTTT.

J is TRBJ1-1 and V is TRBV4-1; the match to TRBD1 covers 9 bases. Germline CDR1 reads MGHRA; CDR2 reads YSYEKL. The CDR3 extends over 16 amino acids. The trim removed 0 bases at V and 3 bases at J, leaving 5 bases unmatched. The CDR3 here is CASSQDKGQGYTEAFF. CDR3 coding DNA: TGCGCCAGCAGCCAAGATAAGGGACAGGGATACACTGAAGCTTTCTTT.

The chain is built from TRBV10-3 and TRBJ1-1; D not certain. The CDR3 loop spans 15 amino acids. CDR1 is ENHRY, CDR2 SYGVKD, per germline. Trimming shortened V by 4 bases and J by 0 bases, and 12 bases separated the two germline ends. CDR3 coding DNA: TGTGCCATCAGTGGTCTGGCCAGGATGAACACTGAAGCTTTCTTT. Its protein product is CAISGLARMNTEAFF.

The chain links TRBV6-4 to TRBJ2-1, with 7 bases that match TRBD1. The CDR3 has 15 amino acids. The germline gives CDR1 MRHNA, CDR2 SNTAGT. The J segment lost 4 bases and the V segment lost 7 bases, leaving 10 bases of the junction unmatched. The CDR3 DNA follows: TGTGCCAGCAAGATGGACAGGACTTCGTACAATGAGCAGTTCTTC. Translating gives CASKMDRTSYNEQFF.

The V gene is TRBV19, the J gene TRBJ1-3; tentatively, D is TRBD1 (6 bases). The germline gives CDR1 LNHDA, CDR2 SQIVND (reference sequence). This CDR3 has 17 amino acids. V was cut by 9 bases and J by 0 bases, with 21 bases left in between. For the CDR3, the DNA is TGTGCCAGCCTCCGGGTTGACAGGTTCTACTCTGGAAACACCATATATTTT. Protein product: CASLRVDRFYSGNTIYF.

This rearrangement joins TRBV12-5 to TRBJ2-1; D is possibly TRBD1 (6 bases). CDR1 and CDR2 from the germline V gene are LGHNT and FRNRAP. The V gene lost 6 bases and the J gene lost 0 bases, with 18 bases spanning the gap. The CDR3 contains 17 residues. As DNA, the CDR3 is TGTGCTAGTGGGCCCAGGGGACCCCAGAGCTCCTACAATGAGCAGTTCTTC. Translation: CASGPRGPQSSYNEQFF.

This chain joins TRBV11-2 and TRBJ2-4; D perhaps matches TRBD2 (5 bases). Trimming removed 0 bases from V and 8 bases from J, with 8 bases in between. This CDR3 contains 13 residues. The V gene's germline CDR1 is SGHAT and CDR2 FQNNGV. DNA of the CDR3: TGTGCCAGCAGCTTAGACCAGAGGGACATTCAGTACTTC. It encodes CASSLDQRDIQYF.

This clone was seen only a few times. The rearrangement uses TRBV4-1 and TRBJ2-7, with D possibly TRBD1 on 6 matching bases. Per germline, CDR1 MGHRA and CDR2 YSYEKL. CDR3 length: 14 residues. With 0 bases removed from V and 1 base from J, the gap between germline ends came to 7 bases. The CDR3 is CASSQEGQSYEQYF. For the CDR3, the DNA is TGCGCCAGCAGCCAAGAAGGACAGTCCTACGAGCAGTACTTC.

This clone was seen once. The chain carries TRBV18 and TRBJ1-1; D gene uncertain. The length of the CDR3 is 14 residues. Per the germline V gene, CDR1 is KGHSH and CDR2 is LQKENI. V was cut by 0 bases and J by 5 bases, with 10 bases left in between. CDR3 in amino acids: CASSPPAARTEAFF. CDR3 DNA: TGTGCCAGCTCACCACCAGCTGCCCGAACTGAAGCTTTCTTT. The full variable domain, completed using reference TRBV18 and TRBJ1-1, is NAGVMQNPRHLVRRRGQEARLRCSPMKGHSHVYWYRQLPEEGLKFMVYLQKENIIDESGMPKERFSAEFPKEGPSILRIQQVVRGDSAAYFCASSPPAARTEAFFGQGTRLTVV.

The V gene is TRBV7-9, the J gene TRBJ1-3; D is perhaps TRBD1 (5 bases). Germline CDR1 reads SEHNR; CDR2 reads FQNEAQ (reference sequence). Deletions cut 1 base from V and 3 bases from J, with 10 bases between. The CDR3 spans 15 residues. In DNA, the CDR3 is TGTGCCAGCAGCTTAGGGGGGGAACGTGGAAACACCATATATTTT. It is translated as CASSLGGERGNTIYF.

In this sample, this clone turned up once. This chain links TRBV7-9 with TRBJ2-3, with D unresolved. The V end lost 5 bases, the J end lost 0 bases, and 9 bases lay between the germline ends. This CDR3 is 14 amino acids long. CDR1 is SEHNR, CDR2 FQNEAQ, per germline (reference sequence). The CDR3 coding sequence is TGTGCCAGCAGCCCCTTTACTAGCACAGATACGCAGTATTTT. Translated, it gives CASSPFTSTDTQYF.

The genes are TRBV7-2 and TRBJ2-3, with 7 bases matching TRBD2. The CDR3 has 16 amino acids. V shed 1 base, J shed 5 bases, and the junction held 9 bases outside the gene matches. Germline CDR1 reads SGHTA; CDR2 reads FQGNSA. The CDR3 spells CASSLDAGVDGDTQYF. The CDR3 bases are TGTGCCAGCAGCTTAGATGCGGGAGTTGACGGAGATACGCAGTATTTT.

In its sample, this clone was seen a few times. The rearrangement joins TRBV15 to TRBJ1-4; D uncertain. The V gene's germline CDR1 is LNHNV and CDR2 YYDKDF (reference sequence). V was pared by 0 bases and J by 0 bases, with 8 bases between. The CDR3 totals 16 residues. CDR3 residues: CATSRDGPATNEKLFF. As DNA, the CDR3 is TGTGCCACCAGCAGAGATGGGCCTGCAACTAATGAAAAACTGTTTTTT.

V gene TRBV11-1 combines with J gene TRBJ2-1; 8 bases fit TRBD2. Germline V lookup: CDR1 SGHAT, CDR2 FQDESV (reference sequence). The CDR3 has 16 amino acids. Trimming took 6 bases from V and 10 from J; bases not matched to a gene: 17. The CDR3 DNA follows: TGTGCCAGCAGTCAAAACGGTGGCGGGAGGATAGGAGAGCAGTTCTTC. The encoded protein is CASSQNGGGRIGEQFF.

This clone occurred a few times. J is TRBJ2-5 and V is TRBV7-8, with D possibly TRBD2 on 6 matching bases. The CDR3 has 15 residues. CDR1 and CDR2 (germline): SGHVS, FQNEAQ. Between the trimmed V and J ends, which lost 3 bases and 5 bases, there was a span of 16 bases. CDR3 amino acids: CASSFAPGLGETQYF. DNA for the CDR3: TGTGCCAGCAGCTTTGCCCCGGGACTGGGGGAGACCCAGTACTTC.

The V call is TRBV6-5, the J call TRBJ1-5, with 7 bases aligning to TRBD1. Germline CDR1 is MNHEY and CDR2 is SVGAGI. The CDR3 runs to 15 residues. The V and J ends lost 0 bases and 5 bases, in that order; junction bases with no gene match: 4. CDR3 residues: CASSYSTGVDQPQHF. CDR3 nucleotides: TGTGCCAGCAGTTACTCAACAGGGGTCGATCAGCCCCAGCATTTT.